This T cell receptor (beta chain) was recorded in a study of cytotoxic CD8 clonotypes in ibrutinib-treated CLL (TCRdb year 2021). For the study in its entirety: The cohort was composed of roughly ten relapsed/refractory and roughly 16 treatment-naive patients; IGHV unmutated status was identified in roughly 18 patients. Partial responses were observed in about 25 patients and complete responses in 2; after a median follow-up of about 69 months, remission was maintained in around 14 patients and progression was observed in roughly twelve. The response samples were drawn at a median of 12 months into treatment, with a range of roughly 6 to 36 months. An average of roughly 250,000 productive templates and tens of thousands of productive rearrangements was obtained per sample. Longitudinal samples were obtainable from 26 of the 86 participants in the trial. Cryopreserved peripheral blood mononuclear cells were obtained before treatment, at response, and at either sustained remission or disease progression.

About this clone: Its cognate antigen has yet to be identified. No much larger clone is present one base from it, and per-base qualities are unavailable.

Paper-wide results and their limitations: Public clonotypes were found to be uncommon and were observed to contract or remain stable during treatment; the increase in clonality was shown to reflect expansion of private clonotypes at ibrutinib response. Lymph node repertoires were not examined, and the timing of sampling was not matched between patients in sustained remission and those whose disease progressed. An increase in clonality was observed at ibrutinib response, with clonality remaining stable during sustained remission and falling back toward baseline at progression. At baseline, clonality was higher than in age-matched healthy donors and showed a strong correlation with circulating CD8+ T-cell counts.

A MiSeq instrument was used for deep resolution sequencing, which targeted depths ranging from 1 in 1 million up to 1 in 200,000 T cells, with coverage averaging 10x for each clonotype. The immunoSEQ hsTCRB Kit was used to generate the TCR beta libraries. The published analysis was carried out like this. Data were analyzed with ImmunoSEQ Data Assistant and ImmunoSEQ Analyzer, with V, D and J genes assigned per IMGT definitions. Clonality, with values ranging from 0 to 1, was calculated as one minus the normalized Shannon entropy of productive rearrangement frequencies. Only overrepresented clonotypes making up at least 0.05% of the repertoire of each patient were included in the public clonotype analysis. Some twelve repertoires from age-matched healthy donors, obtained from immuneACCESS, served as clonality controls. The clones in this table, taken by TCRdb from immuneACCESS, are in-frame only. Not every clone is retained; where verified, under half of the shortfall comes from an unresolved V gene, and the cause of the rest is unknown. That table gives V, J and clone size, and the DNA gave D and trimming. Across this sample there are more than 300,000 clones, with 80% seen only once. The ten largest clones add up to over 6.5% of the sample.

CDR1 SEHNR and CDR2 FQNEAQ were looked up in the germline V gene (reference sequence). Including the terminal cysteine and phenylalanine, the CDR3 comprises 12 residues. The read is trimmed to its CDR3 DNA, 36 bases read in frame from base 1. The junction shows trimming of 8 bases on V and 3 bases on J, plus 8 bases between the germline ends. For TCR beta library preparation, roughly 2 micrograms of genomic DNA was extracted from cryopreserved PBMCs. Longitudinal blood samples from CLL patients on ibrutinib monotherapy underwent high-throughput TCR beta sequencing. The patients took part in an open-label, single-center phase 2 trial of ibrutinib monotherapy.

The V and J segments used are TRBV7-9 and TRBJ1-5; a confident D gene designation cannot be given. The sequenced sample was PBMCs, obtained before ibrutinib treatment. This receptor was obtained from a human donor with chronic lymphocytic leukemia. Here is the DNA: TGTGCCAGCGGGCAGGACAATCAGCCCCAGCATTTT. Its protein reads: CASGQDNQPQHF.